Listed below are T cell receptor beta chains from one sample, sequenced in a study of naive and memory T cell subsets. MiXCR, run by TCRdb on the UMI-ligation and nested PCR reads, gives a single entry per CDR3 protein. The sample lists approximately 150,000 distinct CDR3 sequences, roughly a fifth occurring once. Sequencing was performed on naive CD8+ T cells from blood. These receptors were taken from a human donor in good health. Each CDR3 is given with its conserved first and last residue. Each record gives: D gene, clone size, J gene, CDR3 length, V gene, CDR3 DNA, CDR3 protein. D genes are given only for firm matches. A row's size may be missing; if present it is once, few, many or a size class.

d_gene: .; abundance: many; j_gene: TRBJ2-7; len: 14; v_gene: TRBV10-3; CDR3nt: TGTGCCATCAGTGAGTCAGGGGGAGAGGGCGAGCAGTACTTC; CDR3aa: CAISESGGEGEQYF
d_gene: .; abundance: few; j_gene: TRBJ2-5; len: 12; v_gene: TRBV29-1; CDR3nt: TGCAGCGTTGAAGTGAAATTAGAGACCCAGTACTTC; CDR3aa: CSVEVKLETQYF
d_gene: .; abundance: .; j_gene: TRBJ2-3; len: 13; v_gene: TRBV28; CDR3nt: TGTGCCAGCAGTAGGACGCCGAAGGATACGCAGTATTTT; CDR3aa: CASSRTPKDTQYF
d_gene: TRBD1; abundance: .; j_gene: TRBJ1-6; len: 14; v_gene: TRBV4-3; CDR3nt: TGCGCCAGCAGCCCACAGGGGGGAAATTCACCCCTCCACTTT; CDR3aa: CASSPQGGNSPLHF
d_gene: .; abundance: .; j_gene: TRBJ1-4; len: 14; v_gene: TRBV28; CDR3nt: TGTGCCAGCAGTTTATCCCTGAGTAATGAAAAACTGTTTTTT; CDR3aa: CASSLSLSNEKLFF
d_gene: .; abundance: few; j_gene: TRBJ2-7; len: 12; v_gene: TRBV7-9; CDR3nt: TGTGCCAGCAGCCCAGCTCGGGAGGAGCAGTACTTC; CDR3aa: CASSPAREEQYF
d_gene: .; abundance: .; j_gene: TRBJ1-1; len: 13; v_gene: TRBV28; CDR3nt: TGTGCCAGCAGTTCGAGACCGGGGACTGAAGCTTTCTTT; CDR3aa: CASSSRPGTEAFF
d_gene: .; abundance: .; j_gene: TRBJ2-1; len: 14; v_gene: TRBV2; CDR3nt: TGTGCCGTCGCACGGATAGTGTCCTACAATGAGCAGTTCTTC; CDR3aa: CAVARIVSYNEQFF
d_gene: .; abundance: once; j_gene: TRBJ2-1; len: 17; v_gene: TRBV4-3; CDR3nt: TGCGCCAGCAGCCAGTTAATGGTAGCGTCGGTGATGCCTGAGCAGTTCTTC; CDR3aa: CASSQLMVASVMPEQFF
d_gene: TRBD1; abundance: few; j_gene: TRBJ2-7; len: 15; v_gene: TRBV5-1; CDR3nt: TGCGCCAGCAGCTTGGCCGGGGGACAGGGATACGAGCAGTACTTC; CDR3aa: CASSLAGGQGYEQYF
d_gene: .; abundance: few; j_gene: TRBJ1-1; len: 13; v_gene: TRBV19; CDR3nt: TGTGCCAGTAGTATAGTGGAGAACACTGAAGCTTTCTTT; CDR3aa: CASSIVENTEAFF
d_gene: .; abundance: few; j_gene: TRBJ2-6; len: 18; v_gene: TRBV6-2/TRBV6-3; CDR3nt: TGTGCCAGCAGTTACGATCCATACCAGGGTGGTGGGGCCAACGTCCTGACTTTC; CDR3aa: CASSYDPYQGGGANVLTF
d_gene: TRBD2; abundance: few; j_gene: TRBJ2-3; len: 15; v_gene: TRBV13; CDR3nt: TGTGCCAGCAGCTCAAAAGCGGGAGCTGTGGATACGCAGTATTTT; CDR3aa: CASSSKAGAVDTQYF
d_gene: .; abundance: .; j_gene: TRBJ2-2; len: 16; v_gene: TRBV7-9; CDR3nt: TGTGCCAGCAGCTTCTGGCAACGTCAGGAACCCGGGGAGCTGTTTTTT; CDR3aa: CASSFWQRQEPGELFF
d_gene: .; abundance: few; j_gene: TRBJ2-7; len: 16; v_gene: TRBV4-3; CDR3nt: TGCGCCAGCAGCCAAGATACGGGCAGGGGATGGTACGAGCAGTACTTC; CDR3aa: CASSQDTGRGWYEQYF
d_gene: TRBD1; abundance: .; j_gene: TRBJ2-2; len: 15; v_gene: TRBV4-3; CDR3nt: TGCGCCAGCAGCCAAGGGACAGGGAACACCGGGGAGCTGTTTTTT; CDR3aa: CASSQGTGNTGELFF
d_gene: .; abundance: few; j_gene: TRBJ2-1; len: 18; v_gene: TRBV20-1; CDR3nt: TGCAGTGCTAGGAGTAGTGTCCGGTTTACGCTACTCGGGGATGAGCAGTTCTTC; CDR3aa: CSARSSVRFTLLGDEQFF
d_gene: TRBD1; abundance: few; j_gene: TRBJ2-7; len: 14; v_gene: TRBV12-3/TRBV12-4; CDR3nt: TGTGCCAGCAGGTCGACAGGGTACTCCTACGAGCAGTACTTC; CDR3aa: CASRSTGYSYEQYF
d_gene: .; abundance: .; j_gene: TRBJ2-3; len: 17; v_gene: TRBV6-5; CDR3nt: TGTGCCAGCAGTTACTCCTCCCGGGACCAGAGCACAGATACGCAGTATTTT; CDR3aa: CASSYSSRDQSTDTQYF
d_gene: .; abundance: .; j_gene: TRBJ2-3; len: 12; v_gene: TRBV20-1; CDR3nt: TGCAGTGTCAGGTGGGGAGGAGATACGCAGTATTTT; CDR3aa: CSVRWGGDTQYF
d_gene: TRBD1; abundance: .; j_gene: TRBJ1-1; len: 17; v_gene: TRBV19; CDR3nt: TGTGCCAGTAGGGAACCGGGACAGCTACCCCTAAACACTGAAGCTTTCTTT; CDR3aa: CASREPGQLPLNTEAFF
d_gene: .; abundance: few; j_gene: TRBJ2-3; len: 15; v_gene: TRBV6-1; CDR3nt: TGTGCCAGCAGTGAGCCGGCGGATAGCACAGATACGCAGTATTTT; CDR3aa: CASSEPADSTDTQYF
d_gene: TRBD2; abundance: few; j_gene: TRBJ2-3; len: 18; v_gene: TRBV28; CDR3nt: TGTGCCAGCAGTTTCTTGCCCCAACCGGGACTAGACACAGATACGCAGTATTTT; CDR3aa: CASSFLPQPGLDTDTQYF
d_gene: .; abundance: few; j_gene: TRBJ1-1; len: 14; v_gene: TRBV6-5; CDR3nt: TGTGCCAGCAGTTACTCCGGATCGGGGACTGAAGCTTTCTTT; CDR3aa: CASSYSGSGTEAFF
d_gene: .; abundance: .; j_gene: TRBJ2-5; len: 15; v_gene: TRBV4-1; CDR3nt: TGCGCCAGCAGCCAACCCGAAACGCATCAAGAGACCCAGTACTTC; CDR3aa: CASSQPETHQETQYF
d_gene: TRBD2; abundance: .; j_gene: TRBJ2-1; len: 20; v_gene: TRBV4-2; CDR3nt: TGTGCCAGCAGCCAAATGCTAGCGGGAGAGCAACCATACAACTACAATGAGCAGTTCTTC; CDR3aa: CASSQMLAGEQPYNYNEQFF
d_gene: TRBD1; abundance: .; j_gene: TRBJ2-7; len: 15; v_gene: TRBV20-1; CDR3nt: TGCAGTGCATGGAATGACAGGGGTGACCCCTACGAGCAGTACTTC; CDR3aa: CSAWNDRGDPYEQYF
d_gene: TRBD2; abundance: .; j_gene: TRBJ2-7; len: 16; v_gene: TRBV25-1; CDR3nt: TGTGCCAGCAGTCGACTAGCGGGGATGAGCTCCTACGAGCAGTACTTC; CDR3aa: CASSRLAGMSSYEQYF
d_gene: .; abundance: .; j_gene: TRBJ2-5; len: 13; v_gene: TRBV12-3/TRBV12-4; CDR3nt: TGTGCCAGCAGTTTTTTGGGTAGGGAGACCCAGTACTTC; CDR3aa: CASSFLGRETQYF
d_gene: TRBD1; abundance: .; j_gene: TRBJ1-5; len: 19; v_gene: TRBV28; CDR3nt: TGTGCCAGCAGTTTGGCCGGGACAGGGGGATTTCTCGCCAATCAGCCCCAGCATTTT; CDR3aa: CASSLAGTGGFLANQPQHF
d_gene: .; abundance: .; j_gene: TRBJ2-7; len: 15; v_gene: TRBV20-1; CDR3nt: TGCAGTGCTAGAGATAAGATTTATGGATCCTACGAGCAGTACTTC; CDR3aa: CSARDKIYGSYEQYF
d_gene: .; abundance: few; j_gene: TRBJ2-5; len: 13; v_gene: TRBV27; CDR3nt: TGTGCCAGCAGTTACACCCCACGTGAGACCCAGTACTTC; CDR3aa: CASSYTPRETQYF
d_gene: .; abundance: few; j_gene: TRBJ2-2; len: 13; v_gene: TRBV29-1; CDR3nt: TGCAGCGTTGAGAGCGGTAACACCGGGGAGCTGTTTTTT; CDR3aa: CSVESGNTGELFF
d_gene: .; abundance: .; j_gene: TRBJ1-4; len: 15; v_gene: TRBV5-4; CDR3nt: TGTGCCAGCAGCTTGGATGGGGGCTTCGATGAAAAACTGTTTTTT; CDR3aa: CASSLDGGFDEKLFF
d_gene: TRBD1; abundance: few; j_gene: TRBJ2-7; len: 14; v_gene: TRBV3-1; CDR3nt: TGTGCCAGCAGCCACGGGGACAGCTCCTACGAGCAGTACTTC; CDR3aa: CASSHGDSSYEQYF
d_gene: .; abundance: few; j_gene: TRBJ2-1; len: 16; v_gene: TRBV7-9; CDR3nt: TGTGCCAGCAGACTCGGGACCTCGGGCGCCTACAATGAGCAGTTCTTC; CDR3aa: CASRLGTSGAYNEQFF
d_gene: TRBD1; abundance: .; j_gene: TRBJ1-4; len: 13; v_gene: TRBV2; CDR3nt: TGTGCCAGCACGGACAGGGCCCATGAAAAACTGTTTTTT; CDR3aa: CASTDRAHEKLFF
d_gene: TRBD2; abundance: few; j_gene: TRBJ2-1; len: 14; v_gene: TRBV20-1; CDR3nt: TGCAGTGCTAGGGGACTAGCGGGGTACAATGAGCAGTTCTTC; CDR3aa: CSARGLAGYNEQFF
d_gene: .; abundance: .; j_gene: TRBJ2-7; len: 14; v_gene: TRBV5-1; CDR3nt: TGCGCCAGCAGCTTGGCTCGAGGCTCCTACGAGCAGTACTTC; CDR3aa: CASSLARGSYEQYF
d_gene: .; abundance: .; j_gene: TRBJ1-2; len: 12; v_gene: TRBV28; CDR3nt: TGTGCCAGCAGTTTATCCCTCTATGGCTACACCTTC; CDR3aa: CASSLSLYGYTF
d_gene: .; abundance: few; j_gene: TRBJ1-3; len: 15; v_gene: TRBV27; CDR3nt: TGTGCCAGCAGTTTAGACTCATACTCTGGAAACACCATATATTTT; CDR3aa: CASSLDSYSGNTIYF
d_gene: .; abundance: few; j_gene: TRBJ2-7; len: 13; v_gene: TRBV28; CDR3nt: TGTGCCAGCAGTTTTAGTCTAGTCTCCGAGCAGTACTTC; CDR3aa: CASSFSLVSEQYF
d_gene: .; abundance: .; j_gene: TRBJ2-5; len: 15; v_gene: TRBV28; CDR3nt: TGTGCCAGCAGACATCTTACAGGGGAGGGAGAGACCCAGTACTTC; CDR3aa: CASRHLTGEGETQYF
d_gene: .; abundance: few; j_gene: TRBJ1-5; len: 15; v_gene: TRBV28; CDR3nt: TGTGCCAGCAGTCTCCCAGTCATTAGCAATCAGCCCCAGCATTTT; CDR3aa: CASSLPVISNQPQHF
d_gene: .; abundance: .; j_gene: TRBJ2-7; len: 14; v_gene: TRBV20-1; CDR3nt: TGCAGTGCTAGAGATCTGCAGGATGGGTACGAGCAGTACTTC; CDR3aa: CSARDLQDGYEQYF
d_gene: .; abundance: few; j_gene: TRBJ2-5; len: 14; v_gene: TRBV29-1; CDR3nt: TGCAGCGTTGAAGATCTTCGGGGGAAAGAGACCCAGTACTTC; CDR3aa: CSVEDLRGKETQYF
d_gene: .; abundance: .; j_gene: TRBJ2-1; len: 14; v_gene: TRBV6-5; CDR3nt: TGTGCCAGCAGTTACTCCTCTCGGATTAATGAGCAGTTCTTC; CDR3aa: CASSYSSRINEQFF
d_gene: TRBD2; abundance: .; j_gene: TRBJ2-1; len: 18; v_gene: TRBV18; CDR3nt: TGTGCCAGCTCACCACCTTCCGACCTAGCGGGCTCCTACAATGAGCAGTTCTTC; CDR3aa: CASSPPSDLAGSYNEQFF
d_gene: .; abundance: .; j_gene: TRBJ1-1; len: 13; v_gene: TRBV6-5; CDR3nt: TGTGCCAGCCAAGACCGGGAGAACACTGAAGCTTTCTTT; CDR3aa: CASQDRENTEAFF
d_gene: TRBD2; abundance: .; j_gene: TRBJ2-3; len: 15; v_gene: TRBV7-3; CDR3nt: TGTGCCAGCAGCTCCGTAGCGGGAGGAACAGATACGCAGTATTTT; CDR3aa: CASSSVAGGTDTQYF
d_gene: TRBD2; abundance: few; j_gene: TRBJ2-1; len: 19; v_gene: TRBV6-5; CDR3nt: TGTGCCAGCAGCCCCACAGTGGGCCCTAGCGGGTGGACCTACAATGAGCAGTTCTTC; CDR3aa: CASSPTVGPSGWTYNEQFF
d_gene: .; abundance: few; j_gene: TRBJ2-1; len: 16; v_gene: TRBV6-1; CDR3nt: TGTGCCAGCAGTGAGTTCGATCTAGCCCCGGGGAATGAGCAGTTCTTC; CDR3aa: CASSEFDLAPGNEQFF
d_gene: TRBD2; abundance: few; j_gene: TRBJ2-2; len: 19; v_gene: TRBV20-1; CDR3nt: TGCAGTGCTAGAGCCCGAGGGGGCCTAGCGGGAGTTGACACCGGGGAGCTGTTTTTT; CDR3aa: CSARARGGLAGVDTGELFF